This T cell receptor (beta chain) originates from a study of blood T cell repertoires in COVID-19. Study information: Samples came from the United States, Italy and Spain, spanning acute and convalescent COVID-19.

Only in-frame clones appear in the TCRdb table, and some are missing; sequencing was by immunoSEQ multiplex PCR. The sample has 300,000 to 400,000 clones; roughly 87% are singletons. Per germline, CDR1 SNHLY and CDR2 FYNNEI. V lost 8 bases and J lost 8; bases outside the gene matches: 8. The CDR3 is 13 amino acids. Study members were between roughly 18 and 100 years old and lived in 24 US regions. Recovered status in Cohort 3 required two negative PCRs, clearance, or symptom resolution. As concerns this clone: Other nucleotide sequences from this sample produce the same CDR3.

The rearrangement uses TRBV2 and TRBJ1-4; TRBD1 agrees at 7 bases. The sequencing sample was made of PBMCs or T cells enriched from blood (not recorded which). This TCR was sampled from a woman aged 25-40 years who had recovered from COVID-19. The CDR3 region has the DNA TGTGCCAGCCGGACAGGCGAAGGAGAAAAACTGTTTTTT. Translated: CASRTGEGEKLFF.